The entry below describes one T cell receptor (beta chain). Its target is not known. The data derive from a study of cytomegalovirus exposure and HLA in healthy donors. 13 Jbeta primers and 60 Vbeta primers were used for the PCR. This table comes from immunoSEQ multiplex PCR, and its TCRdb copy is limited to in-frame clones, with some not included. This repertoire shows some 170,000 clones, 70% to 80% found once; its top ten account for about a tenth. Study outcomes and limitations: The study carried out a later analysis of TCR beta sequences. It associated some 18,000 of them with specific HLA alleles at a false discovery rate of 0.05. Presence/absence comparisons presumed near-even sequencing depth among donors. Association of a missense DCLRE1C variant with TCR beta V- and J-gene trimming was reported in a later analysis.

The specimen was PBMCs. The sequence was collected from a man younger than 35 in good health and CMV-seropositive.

The CDR3 nucleotides are TGTGCCAGCAGCCTCGGGGGATTAGCCAATGAGCAGTTCTTC. Translating it yields CASSLGGLANEQFF. This sequence joins TRBV7-9 and TRBJ2-1; tentatively, D is TRBD2 (6 bases). This CDR3 is built from 14 residues. V was clipped by 5 bases and J by 6 bases, with 14 bases between them. Germline assignment: CDR1 SEHNR and CDR2 FQNEAQ (reference sequence).